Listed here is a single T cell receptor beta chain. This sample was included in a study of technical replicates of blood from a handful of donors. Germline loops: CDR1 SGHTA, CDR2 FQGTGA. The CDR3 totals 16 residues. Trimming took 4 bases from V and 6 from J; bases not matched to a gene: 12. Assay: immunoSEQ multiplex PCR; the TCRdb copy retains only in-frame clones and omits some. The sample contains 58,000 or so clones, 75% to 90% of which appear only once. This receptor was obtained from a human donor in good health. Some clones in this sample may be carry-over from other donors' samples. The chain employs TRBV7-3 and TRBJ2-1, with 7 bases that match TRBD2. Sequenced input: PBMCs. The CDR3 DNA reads TGTGCCAGCAGCTCCCAAGATTCCGGGACTACCAATGAGCAGTTCTTC. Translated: CASSSQDSGTTNEQFF.